These T cell receptor beta chains were read from a single sample in a study of T cells in Graves' hyperthyroidism and ophthalmopathy. TCRdb used MiXCR to reprocess the multiplex PCR reads, holding one entry per CDR3 protein. The repertoire consists of approximately 400,000 distinct CDR3 sequences, with about a fifth occurring once and the leading ten covering 3% to 4.5%. Material: blood. These receptors were obtained from a woman younger than 35 with Graves' hyperthyroidism. Both conserved end residues are part of each CDR3. A D gene is named only where the DNA matches it firmly. Clone size is shown for a subset of rows, as once, few, many or a class of expanded clone.

cdr3_nt cdr3_aa clone_size d_call j_call v_call
TGTGCCAGCAGCCAAGATCTGACAGCTGAAGCTTTCTTT CASSQDLTAEAFF many - TRBJ1-1 TRBV3-1
TGCGCCAGCAGCTGGGACTCGGGGGCCTCCTACGAGCAGTACTTC CASSWDSGASYEQYF few - TRBJ2-7 TRBV5-1
TGTGCCAGCAGCTTAGGCCTCCGGGACAGAAGTAACACTGAAGCTTTCTTT CASSLGLRDRSNTEAFF many TRBD1 TRBJ1-1 TRBV11-1
TGTGCCAGCCAGGACGGGGTGGAGACCCAGTACTTC CASQDGVETQYF many - TRBJ2-5 TRBV6-1
TGTGCCAGCGGCGACGAAGCAGAAAGGAATGGCTACACCTTC CASGDEAERNGYTF many - TRBJ1-2 TRBV12-3/TRBV12-4
TGTGCCAGCAGGGTTCGTTCGGGACTAGCGGGCGATAGTACATCTCCAGAGACCCAGTACTTC CASRVRSGLAGDSTSPETQYF many TRBD2 TRBJ2-5 TRBV6-4
TGTGCCACCAGCCCTGGGACAGGGACCGAAGCTTTCTTT CATSPGTGTEAFF many TRBD1 TRBJ1-1 TRBV24-1
TGTGCCAGCAGTTGGACAGGGGGCGGCAATCAGCCCCAGCATTTT CASSWTGGGNQPQHF - TRBD1 TRBJ1-5 TRBV28
TGTGCCAGCAGTGTACGGGGGACAGGGGGAAACTACGAGCAGTACTTC CASSVRGTGGNYEQYF - TRBD1 TRBJ2-7 TRBV2
TGTGCCAGCAGCCTGACCCGGTGGGAGACCCAGTACTTC CASSLTRWETQYF many - TRBJ2-5 TRBV12-3/TRBV12-4
TGTGCCACCAGTGGGGACAGGGACACCGGGGAGCTGTTTTTT CATSGDRDTGELFF many TRBD1 TRBJ2-2 TRBV24-1
TGTGCCAGCGAGAGGTGGGGTAGGGACAATCAGCCCCAGCATTTT CASERWGRDNQPQHF many - TRBJ1-5 TRBV2
TGTGCCAGCAGCCTTGGGACTAGCGGGGCAACGCAGTATTTT CASSLGTSGATQYF few TRBD2 TRBJ2-3 TRBV7-3
TGTGCCATCAGTGAGTCGTGGTCGAAGACCCAGTACTTC CAISESWSKTQYF - - TRBJ2-5 TRBV10-3
TGTGCCAGCAGGCGAGCCGGGACAGGGGTCGAGCAGTACTTC CASRRAGTGVEQYF many TRBD1 TRBJ2-7 TRBV6-5
TGTGCCAGCTCACCGGCCACTGAAGCTTTCTTT CASSPATEAFF many - TRBJ1-1 TRBV18
TGTGCCAGCAGCCAAGAAGAGGGCGACGATCAGCCCCAGCATTTT CASSQEEGDDQPQHF many - TRBJ1-5 TRBV6-5
TGTGCCAGCAGCCCCTCCGGGGCTAGCGGGAGGTACGAGCAGTACTTC CASSPSGASGRYEQYF - TRBD2 TRBJ2-7 TRBV12-3/TRBV12-4
TGTGCCAGCAGCTTACTAGCGGGGAGCTACTACGAGCAGTACTTC CASSLLAGSYYEQYF many TRBD2 TRBJ2-7 TRBV11-1
TGTGCCAGCAGCCAAGTCGGGTGGGGGAACGAGCAGTACTTC CASSQVGWGNEQYF few - TRBJ2-7 TRBV4-2
TGTGCCAGCAGCTTTGGGACTAGCGAGTCAGATACGCAGTATTTT CASSFGTSESDTQYF - TRBD2 TRBJ2-3 TRBV6-2/TRBV6-3
TGTGCCAGCAGTGAAAGTGGTAGCGGGGGTGGCACCTACGAGCAGTACTTC CASSESGSGGGTYEQYF many TRBD2 TRBJ2-7 TRBV6-1
TGTGCCAGCAGCCAAGACAGGGAAGGACAGCCCCAGCATTTT CASSQDREGQPQHF many - TRBJ1-5 TRBV3-1
TGTGCCACCAGTGCACCCGGTGGGGACCCAACGTCGGGCTATGGCTACACCTTC CATSAPGGDPTSGYGYTF many - TRBJ1-2 TRBV24-1
TGTGCCACCAGCATGGGCTACACTGAAGCTTTCTTT CATSMGYTEAFF many - TRBJ1-1 TRBV15
TGTGCCAGCTCACATTTGCAGGGATATGACACCGGGGAGCTGTTTTTT CASSHLQGYDTGELFF - - TRBJ2-2 TRBV18
TGCAGCGTTAGGACAGGGGATGCTGGAAACACCATATATTTT CSVRTGDAGNTIYF many TRBD1 TRBJ1-3 TRBV29-1
TGTGCCAGCAGTCCGCGTCCCGGCGCTAACTATGGCTACACCTTC CASSPRPGANYGYTF - - TRBJ1-2 TRBV12-3/TRBV12-4
TGTGCCAGCAGTATAAACAGGGGTATGAACACTGAAGCTTTCTTT CASSINRGMNTEAFF many TRBD1 TRBJ1-1 TRBV27
TGCAGTGCTAGAGAGAGGGGCCCCTACGAGCAGTACTTC CSARERGPYEQYF many - TRBJ2-7 TRBV20-1
TGCAGTGCTAGATCGCAGCACGGACTAGCGGGGGGGTTACAAGAGACCCAGTACTTC CSARSQHGLAGGLQETQYF - TRBD2 TRBJ2-5 TRBV20-1
TGTGCCAGCATTCGGGACGATCCAAATCAGCCCCAGCATTTT CASIRDDPNQPQHF many - TRBJ1-5 TRBV6-1
TGCGCCAGCAGCTTAGGACAGGGGAGCAACTATGGCTACACCTTC CASSLGQGSNYGYTF many TRBD1 TRBJ1-2 TRBV5-1